This TCR beta chain was found in a study of blood T cell repertoires in COVID-19. About the research overall: The origin of the acute and convalescent COVID-19 samples was the United States, Italy and Spain.

This clone was recorded only once. Study processing details: Amplification of reference gene primers provided the estimated nucleated cell counts. Assay used: immunoSEQ multiplex PCR; TCRdb lists only in-frame clones, some missing. For V, J and clone size, that table is used; D and trimming come from the DNA. The repertoire includes some 250,000 clones, roughly nine tenths of them detected once, and around 1.3% sits in the top ten. Residents of approximately 25 US areas, aged 18 to 89 years, made up the participants. The source of this sequence is a human donor in a cohort exposed to, infected with or recovered from COVID-19 (not recorded which). The donor label of this sample is uncertain. The sample comprised PBMCs or T cells enriched from blood (not recorded which).

The CDR3 spells CASSFRAGVYNEQFF. The CDR3 DNA sequence: TGTGCCAGCAGCTTCCGAGCGGGGGTCTACAATGAGCAGTTCTTC. The rearrangement links TRBV7-9 to TRBJ2-1; 8 bases agree with TRBD2. Germline-derived CDR1 and CDR2 are SEHNR and FQNEAQ (reference sequence). V shed 3 bases and J 3 bases; nucleotides not matched to a gene: 4. This CDR3 spans 15 amino acids.